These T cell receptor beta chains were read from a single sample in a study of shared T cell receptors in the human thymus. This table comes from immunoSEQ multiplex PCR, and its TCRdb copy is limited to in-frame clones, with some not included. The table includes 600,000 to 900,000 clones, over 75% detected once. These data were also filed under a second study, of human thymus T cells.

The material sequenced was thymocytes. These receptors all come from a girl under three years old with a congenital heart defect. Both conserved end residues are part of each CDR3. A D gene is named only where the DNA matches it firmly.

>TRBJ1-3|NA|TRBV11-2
TGTGCCAGCAGCTTATCTCGGAACACCATATATTTT
CASSLSRNTIYF
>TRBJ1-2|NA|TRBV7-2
TGTGCCAGCAGCCTCAGGGGTAACTATGGCTACACCTTC
CASSLRGNYGYTF
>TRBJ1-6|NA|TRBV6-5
TGTGCCAGCATGGGCAGCTATCTCCACTTT
CASMGSYLHF
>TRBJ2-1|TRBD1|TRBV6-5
TGTGCCAGCTGGGACCGGGACAGAGACAATGAGCAGTTCTTC
CASWDRDRDNEQFF
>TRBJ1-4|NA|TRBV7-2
TGTGCCAGCAGCTACGCCGACCCGGGAAGGAAGGAAAAACTGTTTTTT
CASSYADPGRKEKLFF
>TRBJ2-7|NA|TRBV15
TGTGCCACCAGCTCGCGGGGAGGGGGGGGATACGAGCAGTACTTC
CATSSRGGGGYEQYF
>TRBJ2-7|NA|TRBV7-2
TGTGCCAGCAGATCTGGGAGTGGGATCTACGAGCAGTACTTC
CASRSGSGIYEQYF
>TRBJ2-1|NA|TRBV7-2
TGTGCCAGCAGCGTATACAATGAGCAGTTCTTC
CASSVYNEQFF
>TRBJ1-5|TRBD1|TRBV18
TGTGCCAGCTCACCGACAGGGACGGGGGTGGTTAGGCAGCCCCAGCATTTT
CASSPTGTGVVRQPQHF
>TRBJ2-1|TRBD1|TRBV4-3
TGCGCCAGCAGCCAAGGCAGGGGGCGTTGGAATGAGCAGTTCTTC
CASSQGRGRWNEQFF
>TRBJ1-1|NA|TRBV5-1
TGCGCCAGCAGCCTAAGTGGTCACAGGAAGAACACTGAAGCTTTCTTT
CASSLSGHRKNTEAFF
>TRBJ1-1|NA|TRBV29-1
TGCAGCGTTGAAGCCCTAGAGACCAGACACAGTTCGGACAAGAACACTGAAGCTTTCTTT
CSVEALETRHSSDKNTEAFF
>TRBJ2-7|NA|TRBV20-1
TGCAGTGCTACAGGGGTGGGCGAGCAGTACTTC
CSATGVGEQYF
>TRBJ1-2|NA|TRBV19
TGTGCCAGTAGTACGACCTCCGACAGGAACCACTATGGCTACACCTTC
CASSTTSDRNHYGYTF
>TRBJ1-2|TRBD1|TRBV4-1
TGCGCCAGCAGCCGGGGACAGGGCTATGGCTACACCTTC
CASSRGQGYGYTF
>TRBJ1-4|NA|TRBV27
TGTGCCAGCAGGTATAGGGGCGAAAAACTGTTTTTT
CASRYRGEKLFF
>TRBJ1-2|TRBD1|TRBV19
TGTGCCAGTTCTCTATTTCTCTTGGCAGGGGGCAACTATGGCTACACCTTC
CASSLFLLAGGNYGYTF